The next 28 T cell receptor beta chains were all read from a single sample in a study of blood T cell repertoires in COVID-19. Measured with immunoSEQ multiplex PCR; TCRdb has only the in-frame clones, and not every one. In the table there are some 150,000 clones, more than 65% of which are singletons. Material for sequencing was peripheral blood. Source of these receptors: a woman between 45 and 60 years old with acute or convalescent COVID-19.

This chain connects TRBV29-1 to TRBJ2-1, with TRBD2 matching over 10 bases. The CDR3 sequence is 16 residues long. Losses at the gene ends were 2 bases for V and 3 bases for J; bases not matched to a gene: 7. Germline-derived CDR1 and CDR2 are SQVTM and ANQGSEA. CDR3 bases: TGCAGCGTTGAATGGTCTAGCGGGAGCGGCTACAATGAGCAGTTCTTC. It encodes CSVEWSSGSGYNEQFF.

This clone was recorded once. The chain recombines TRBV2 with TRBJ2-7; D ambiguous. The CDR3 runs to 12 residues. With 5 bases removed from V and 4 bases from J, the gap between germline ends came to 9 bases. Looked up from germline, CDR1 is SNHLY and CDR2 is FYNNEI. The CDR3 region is CASSPTEYEQYF. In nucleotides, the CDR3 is TGTGCCAGCAGTCCGACTGAGTACGAGCAGTACTTC.

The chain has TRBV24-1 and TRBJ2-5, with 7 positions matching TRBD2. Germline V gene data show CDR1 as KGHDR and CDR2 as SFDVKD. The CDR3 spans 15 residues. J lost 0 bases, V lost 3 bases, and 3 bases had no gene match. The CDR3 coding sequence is TGTGCCACCAGTGATCTAGCGGAAAACCAAGAGACCCAGTACTTC. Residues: CATSDLAENQETQYF.

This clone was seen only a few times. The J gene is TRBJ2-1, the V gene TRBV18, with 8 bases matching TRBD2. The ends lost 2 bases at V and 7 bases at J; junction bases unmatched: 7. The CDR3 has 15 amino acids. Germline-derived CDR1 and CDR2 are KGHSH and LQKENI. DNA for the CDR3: TGTGCCAGCTCACCAATGGCTAGCGGGTCGAATGAGCAGTTCTTC. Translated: CASSPMASGSNEQFF.

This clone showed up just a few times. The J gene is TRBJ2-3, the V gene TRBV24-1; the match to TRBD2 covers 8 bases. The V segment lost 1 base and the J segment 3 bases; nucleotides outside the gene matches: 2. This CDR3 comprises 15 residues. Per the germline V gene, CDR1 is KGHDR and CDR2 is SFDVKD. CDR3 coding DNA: TGTGCCACCAGTGATTTTCGGGGGGGGACAGATACGCAGTATTTT. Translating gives CATSDFRGGTDTQYF.

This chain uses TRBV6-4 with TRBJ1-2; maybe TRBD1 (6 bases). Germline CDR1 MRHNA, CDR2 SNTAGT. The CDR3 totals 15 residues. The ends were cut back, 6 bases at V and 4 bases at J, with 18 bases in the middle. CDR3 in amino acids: CASSQGHSTLYGYTF. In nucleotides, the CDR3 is TGTGCCAGCAGCCAGGGACATTCGACCCTCTATGGCTACACCTTC.

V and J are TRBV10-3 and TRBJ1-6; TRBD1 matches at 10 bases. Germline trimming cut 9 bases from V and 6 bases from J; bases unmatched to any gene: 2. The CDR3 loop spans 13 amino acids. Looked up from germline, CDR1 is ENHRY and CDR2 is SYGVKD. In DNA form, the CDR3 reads TGTGCCATGCGGGACAGGGGTAATTCACCCCTCCACTTT. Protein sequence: CAMRDRGNSPLHF.

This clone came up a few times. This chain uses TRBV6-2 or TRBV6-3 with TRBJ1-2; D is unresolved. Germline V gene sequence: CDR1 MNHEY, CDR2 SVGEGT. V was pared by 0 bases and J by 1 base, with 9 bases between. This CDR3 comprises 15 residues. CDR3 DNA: TGTGCCAGCAGTTACTCGACAATCCTTAACTATGGCTACACCTTC. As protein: CASSYSTILNYGYTF.

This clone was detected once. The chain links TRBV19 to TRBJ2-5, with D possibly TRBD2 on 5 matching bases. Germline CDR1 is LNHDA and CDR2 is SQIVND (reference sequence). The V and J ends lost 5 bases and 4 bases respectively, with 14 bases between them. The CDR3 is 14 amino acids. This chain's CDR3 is CASSGSRTVETQYF. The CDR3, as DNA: TGTGCCAGTAGTGGGAGCCGAACAGTAGAGACCCAGTACTTC.

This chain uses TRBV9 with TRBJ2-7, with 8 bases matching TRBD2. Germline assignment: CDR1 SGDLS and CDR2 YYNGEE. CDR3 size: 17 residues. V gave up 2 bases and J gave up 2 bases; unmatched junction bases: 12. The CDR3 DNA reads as TGTGCCAGCAGCGTCGGCCGTGGGCGGGGGGAGACCTACGAGCAGTACTTC. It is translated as CASSVGRGRGETYEQYF.

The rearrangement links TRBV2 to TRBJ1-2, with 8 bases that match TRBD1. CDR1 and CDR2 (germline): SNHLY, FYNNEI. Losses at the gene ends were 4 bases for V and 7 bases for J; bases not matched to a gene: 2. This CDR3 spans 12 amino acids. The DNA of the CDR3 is TGTGCCAGCAGTGTTACAGGGGGTGGCTACACCTTC. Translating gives CASSVTGGGYTF.

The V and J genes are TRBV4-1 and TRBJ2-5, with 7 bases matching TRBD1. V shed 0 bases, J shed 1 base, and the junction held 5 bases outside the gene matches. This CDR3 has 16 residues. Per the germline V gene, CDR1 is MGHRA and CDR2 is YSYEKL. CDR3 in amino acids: CASSQDGWTGQETQYF. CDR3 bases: TGCGCCAGCAGCCAAGATGGGTGGACAGGCCAAGAGACCCAGTACTTC.

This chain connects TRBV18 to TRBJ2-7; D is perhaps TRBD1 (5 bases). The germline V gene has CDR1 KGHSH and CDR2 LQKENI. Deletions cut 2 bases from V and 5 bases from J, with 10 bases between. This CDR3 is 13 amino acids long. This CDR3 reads CASSPGIGDEQYF. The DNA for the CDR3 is TGTGCCAGCTCACCAGGGATAGGGGACGAGCAGTACTTC. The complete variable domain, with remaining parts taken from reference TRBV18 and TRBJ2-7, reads NAGVMQNPRHLVRRRGQEARLRCSPMKGHSHVYWYRQLPEEGLKFMVYLQKENIIDESGMPKERFSAEFPKEGPSILRIQQVVRGDSAAYFCASSPGIGDEQYFGPGTRLTVT.

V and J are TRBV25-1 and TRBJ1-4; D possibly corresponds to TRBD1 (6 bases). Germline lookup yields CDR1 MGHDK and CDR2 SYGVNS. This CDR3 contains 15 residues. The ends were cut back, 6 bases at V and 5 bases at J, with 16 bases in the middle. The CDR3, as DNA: TGTGCCAGCAGAGAGACAGGTTGGGACAATGAAAAACTGTTTTTT. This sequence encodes CASRETGWDNEKLFF.

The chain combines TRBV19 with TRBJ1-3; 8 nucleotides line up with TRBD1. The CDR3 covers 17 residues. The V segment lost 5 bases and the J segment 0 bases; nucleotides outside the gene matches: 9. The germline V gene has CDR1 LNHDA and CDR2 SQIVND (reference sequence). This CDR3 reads CASSVATGVFSGNTIYF. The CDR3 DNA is TGTGCCAGTAGTGTCGCGACAGGGGTATTCTCTGGAAACACCATATATTTT.

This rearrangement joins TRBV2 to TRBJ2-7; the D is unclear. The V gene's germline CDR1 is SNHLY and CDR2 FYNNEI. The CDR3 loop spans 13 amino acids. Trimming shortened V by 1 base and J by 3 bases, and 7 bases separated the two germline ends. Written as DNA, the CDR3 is TGTGCCAGCAGTGAAGGGCCAAGCTACGAGCAGTACTTC. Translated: CASSEGPSYEQYF.

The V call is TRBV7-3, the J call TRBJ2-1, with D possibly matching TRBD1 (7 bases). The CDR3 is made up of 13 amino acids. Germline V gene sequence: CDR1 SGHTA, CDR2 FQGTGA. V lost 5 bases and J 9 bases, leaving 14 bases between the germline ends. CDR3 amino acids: CASSPPGGSEQFF. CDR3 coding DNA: TGTGCCAGCAGCCCGCCAGGGGGGAGTGAGCAGTTCTTC.

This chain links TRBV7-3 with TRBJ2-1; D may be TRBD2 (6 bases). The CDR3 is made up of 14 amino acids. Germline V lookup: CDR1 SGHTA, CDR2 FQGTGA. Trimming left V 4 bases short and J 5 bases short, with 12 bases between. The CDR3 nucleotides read TGTGCCAGCAGCTCGGGACTGGCAAACAATGAGCAGTTCTTC. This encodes CASSSGLANNEQFF.

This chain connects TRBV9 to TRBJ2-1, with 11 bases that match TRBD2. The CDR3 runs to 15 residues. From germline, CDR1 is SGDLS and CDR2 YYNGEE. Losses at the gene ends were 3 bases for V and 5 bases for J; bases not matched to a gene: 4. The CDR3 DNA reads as TGTGCCAGCAGCGATGGGACTAGCGGTAACAATGAGCAGTTCTTC. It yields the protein CASSDGTSGNNEQFF.

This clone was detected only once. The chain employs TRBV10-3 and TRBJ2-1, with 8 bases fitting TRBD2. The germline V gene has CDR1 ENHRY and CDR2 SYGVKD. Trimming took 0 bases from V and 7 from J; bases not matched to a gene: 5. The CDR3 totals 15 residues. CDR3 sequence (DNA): TGTGCCATCAGTGAGTCGGTAGCGGGGCAGAATGAGCAGTTCTTC. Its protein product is CAISESVAGQNEQFF.

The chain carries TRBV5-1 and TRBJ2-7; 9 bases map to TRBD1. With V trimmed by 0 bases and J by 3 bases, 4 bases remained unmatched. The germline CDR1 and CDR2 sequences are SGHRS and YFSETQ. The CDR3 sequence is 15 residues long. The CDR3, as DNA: TGCGCCAGCAGCTTGGCCGGGGACAGGGACTACGAGCAGTACTTC. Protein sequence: CASSLAGDRDYEQYF.

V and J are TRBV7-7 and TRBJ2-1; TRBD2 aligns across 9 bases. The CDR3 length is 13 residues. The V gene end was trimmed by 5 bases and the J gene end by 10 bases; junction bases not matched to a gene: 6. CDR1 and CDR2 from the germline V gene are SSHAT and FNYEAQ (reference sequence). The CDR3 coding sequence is TGTGCCAGCAGCGCAATAGCGGGAGTCGAGCAGTTCTTC. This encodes CASSAIAGVEQFF.

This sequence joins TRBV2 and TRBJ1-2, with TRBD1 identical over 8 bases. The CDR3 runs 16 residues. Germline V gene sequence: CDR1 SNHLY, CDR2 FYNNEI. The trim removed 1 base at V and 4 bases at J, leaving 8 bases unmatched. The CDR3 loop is CASSEEVGTGGYGYTF. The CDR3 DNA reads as TGTGCCAGCAGTGAAGAGGTAGGGACAGGAGGCTATGGCTACACCTTC.

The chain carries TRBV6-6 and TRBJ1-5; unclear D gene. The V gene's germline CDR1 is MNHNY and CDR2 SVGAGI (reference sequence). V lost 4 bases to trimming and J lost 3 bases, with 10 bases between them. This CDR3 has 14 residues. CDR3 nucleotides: TGTGCCAGCAGTTCATTTTCCTACAATCAGCCCCAGCATTTT. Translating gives CASSSFSYNQPQHF.

CDR3 residues: CASSLDLGFEQFF. CDR3 nucleotide sequence: TGTGCCAGCAGCTTAGATCTAGGATTTGAGCAGTTCTTC. The chain has TRBV7-2 and TRBJ2-1; no firm D call. CDR3 length: 13 residues. Trimming pared 1 base from V and 9 bases from J, leaving 10 bases between. CDR1 and CDR2 from the germline V gene are SGHTA and FQGNSA.

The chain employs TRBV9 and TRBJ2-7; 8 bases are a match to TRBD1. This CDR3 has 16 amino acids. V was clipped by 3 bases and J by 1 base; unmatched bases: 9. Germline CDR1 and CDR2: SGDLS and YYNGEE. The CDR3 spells CASSGRRGTGSYEQYF. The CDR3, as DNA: TGTGCCAGCAGCGGTAGGAGGGGGACAGGATCCTACGAGCAGTACTTC.

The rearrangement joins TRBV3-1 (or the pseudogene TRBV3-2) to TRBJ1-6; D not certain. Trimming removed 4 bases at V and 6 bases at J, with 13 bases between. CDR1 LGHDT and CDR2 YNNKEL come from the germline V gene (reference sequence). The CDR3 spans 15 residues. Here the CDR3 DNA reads TGTGCCAGCAGCCCACCTCTGAGTCTTAATTCACCCCTCCACTTT. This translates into CASSPPLSLNSPLHF.

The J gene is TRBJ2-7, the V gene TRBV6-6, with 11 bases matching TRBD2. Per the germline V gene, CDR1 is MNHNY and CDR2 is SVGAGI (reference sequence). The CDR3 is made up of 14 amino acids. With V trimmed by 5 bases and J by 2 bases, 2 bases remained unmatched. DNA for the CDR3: TGTGCCAGCAGTCTGACTAGCGGGACCTACGAGCAGTACTTC. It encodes CASSLTSGTYEQYF.